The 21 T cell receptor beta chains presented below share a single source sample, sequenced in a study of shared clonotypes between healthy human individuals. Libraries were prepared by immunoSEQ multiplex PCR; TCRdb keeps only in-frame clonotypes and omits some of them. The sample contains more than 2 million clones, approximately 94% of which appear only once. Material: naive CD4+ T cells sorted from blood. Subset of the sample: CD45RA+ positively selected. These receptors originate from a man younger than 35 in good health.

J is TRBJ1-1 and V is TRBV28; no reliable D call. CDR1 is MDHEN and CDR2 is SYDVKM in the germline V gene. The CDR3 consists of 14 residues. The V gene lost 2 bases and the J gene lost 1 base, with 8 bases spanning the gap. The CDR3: CASSLHRANTEAFF. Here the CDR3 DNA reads TGTGCCAGCAGTTTACACAGAGCGAACACTGAAGCTTTCTTT.

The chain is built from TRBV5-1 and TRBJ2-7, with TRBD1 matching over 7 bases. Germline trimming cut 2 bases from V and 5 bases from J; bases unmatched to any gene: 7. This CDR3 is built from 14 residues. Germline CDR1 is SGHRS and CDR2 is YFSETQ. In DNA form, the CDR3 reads TGCGCCAGCAGCTTCGGACAGGAAGCGAACGAGCAGTACTTC. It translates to CASSFGQEANEQYF.

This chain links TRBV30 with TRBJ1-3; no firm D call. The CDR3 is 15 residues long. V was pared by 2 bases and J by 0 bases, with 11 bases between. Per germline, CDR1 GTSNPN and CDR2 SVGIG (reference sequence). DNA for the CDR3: TGTGCCTGGAGTAGATCCATCCTCTCTGGAAACACCATATATTTT. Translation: CAWSRSILSGNTIYF.

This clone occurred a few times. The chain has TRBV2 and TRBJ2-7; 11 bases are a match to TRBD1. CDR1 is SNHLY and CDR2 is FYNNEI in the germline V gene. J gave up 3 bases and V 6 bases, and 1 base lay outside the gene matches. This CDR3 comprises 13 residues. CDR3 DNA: TGTGCCAGCAGGGACAGGGGGCTCTACGAGCAGTACTTC. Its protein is CASRDRGLYEQYF.

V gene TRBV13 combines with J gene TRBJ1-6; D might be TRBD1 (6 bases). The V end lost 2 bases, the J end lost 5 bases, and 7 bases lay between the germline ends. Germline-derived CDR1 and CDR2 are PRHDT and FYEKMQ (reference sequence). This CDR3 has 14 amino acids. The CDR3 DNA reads TGTGCCAGCAGCTTAAGGACAGATAATTCACCCCTCCACTTT. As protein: CASSLRTDNSPLHF. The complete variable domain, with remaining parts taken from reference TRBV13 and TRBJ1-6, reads AAGVIQSPRHLIKEKRETATLKCYPIPRHDTVYWYQQGPGQDPQFLISFYEKMQSDKGSIPDRFSAQQFSDYHSELNMSSLELGDSALYFCASSLRTDNSPLHFGNGTRLTVT.

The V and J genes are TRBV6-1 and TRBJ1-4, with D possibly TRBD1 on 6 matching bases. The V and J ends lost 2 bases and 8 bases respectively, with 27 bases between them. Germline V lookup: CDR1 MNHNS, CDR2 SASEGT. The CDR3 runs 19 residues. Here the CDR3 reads CASSEMGTGPKVKKEKLFF. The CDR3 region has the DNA TGTGCCAGCAGTGAAATGGGTACAGGGCCTAAAGTTAAGAAGGAAAAACTGTTTTTT.

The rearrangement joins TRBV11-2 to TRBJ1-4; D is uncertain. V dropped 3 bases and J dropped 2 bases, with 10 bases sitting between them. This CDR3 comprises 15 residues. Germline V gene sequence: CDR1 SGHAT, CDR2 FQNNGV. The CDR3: CASSLWGSTNEKLFF. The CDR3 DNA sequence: TGTGCCAGCAGCTTGTGGGGTTCCACTAATGAAAAACTGTTTTTT.

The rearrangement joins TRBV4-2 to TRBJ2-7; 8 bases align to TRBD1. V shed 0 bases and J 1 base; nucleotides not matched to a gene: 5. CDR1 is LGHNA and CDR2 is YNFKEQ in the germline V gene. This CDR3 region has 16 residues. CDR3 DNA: TGTGCCAGCAGCCAAGATAAGACAGGGGTTTCCTACGAGCAGTACTTC. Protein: CASSQDKTGVSYEQYF.

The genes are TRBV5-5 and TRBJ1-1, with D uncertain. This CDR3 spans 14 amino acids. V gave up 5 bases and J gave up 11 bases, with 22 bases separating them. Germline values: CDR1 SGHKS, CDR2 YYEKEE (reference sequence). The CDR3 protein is CASSRNTDGLRAFF. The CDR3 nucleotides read TGTGCCAGCAGTCGTAACACCGACGGTTTGAGGGCTTTCTTT.

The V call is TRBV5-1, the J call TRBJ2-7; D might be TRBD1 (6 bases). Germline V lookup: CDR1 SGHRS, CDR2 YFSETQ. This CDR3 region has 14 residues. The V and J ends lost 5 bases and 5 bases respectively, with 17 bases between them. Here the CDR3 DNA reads TGCGCCAGCAGTTATCCGGGACATCAGGACGAGCAGTACTTC. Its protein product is CASSYPGHQDEQYF. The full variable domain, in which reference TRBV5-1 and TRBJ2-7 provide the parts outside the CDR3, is KAGVTQTPRYLIKTRGQQVTLSCSPISGHRSVSWYQQTPGQGLQFLFEYFSETQRNKGNFPGRFSGRQFSNSRSEMNVSTLELGDSALYLCASSYPGHQDEQYFGPGTRLTVT.

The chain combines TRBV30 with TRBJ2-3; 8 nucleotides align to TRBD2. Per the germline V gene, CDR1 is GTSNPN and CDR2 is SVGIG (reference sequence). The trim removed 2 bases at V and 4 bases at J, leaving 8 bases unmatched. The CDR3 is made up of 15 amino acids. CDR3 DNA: TGTGCCTGGAGTCAGAGCGGGAGCGGCGCAGATACGCAGTATTTT. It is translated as CAWSQSGSGADTQYF.

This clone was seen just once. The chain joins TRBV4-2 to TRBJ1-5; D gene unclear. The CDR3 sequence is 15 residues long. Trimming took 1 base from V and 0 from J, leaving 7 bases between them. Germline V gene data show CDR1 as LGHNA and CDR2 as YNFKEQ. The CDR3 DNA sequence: TGTGCCAGCAGCCAAGTACAGACTAGCAATCAGCCCCAGCATTTT. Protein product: CASSQVQTSNQPQHF.

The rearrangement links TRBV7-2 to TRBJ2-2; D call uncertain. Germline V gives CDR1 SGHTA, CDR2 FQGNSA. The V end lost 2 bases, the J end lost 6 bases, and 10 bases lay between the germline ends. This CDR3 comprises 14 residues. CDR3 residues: CASSLIVAAGELFF. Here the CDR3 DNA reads TGTGCCAGCAGCTTAATTGTCGCGGCCGGGGAGCTGTTTTTT.

CDR3 nucleotide sequence: TGCGCCAGCAGCCAGGAGACCGGGATGGTGCAGCCCCAGCATTTT. Amino acid sequence: CASSQETGMVQPQHF. The rearrangement uses TRBV4-1 and TRBJ1-5; D is uncertain. There are 15 residues in the CDR3. Trimming left V 3 bases short and J 7 bases short, with 16 bases between. Looked up from germline, CDR1 is MGHRA and CDR2 is YSYEKL.

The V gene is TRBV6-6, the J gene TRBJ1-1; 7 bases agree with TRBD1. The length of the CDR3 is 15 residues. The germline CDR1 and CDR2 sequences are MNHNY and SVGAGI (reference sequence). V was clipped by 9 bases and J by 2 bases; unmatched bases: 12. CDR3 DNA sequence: TGTGCCAGTAGGGACCACAGGGGCCCAAACACTGAAGCTTTCTTT. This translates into CASRDHRGPNTEAFF.

The CDR3 DNA reads as TGTGCCAGCAGGCAAAAGCAAGAGACCCAGTACTTC. Translating it yields CASRQKQETQYF. The chain has TRBV6-4 and TRBJ2-5; D unclear. Germline V gene sequence: CDR1 MRHNA, CDR2 SNTAGT. The CDR3 length is 12 residues. Deletions cut 6 bases from V and 2 bases from J, with 7 bases between.

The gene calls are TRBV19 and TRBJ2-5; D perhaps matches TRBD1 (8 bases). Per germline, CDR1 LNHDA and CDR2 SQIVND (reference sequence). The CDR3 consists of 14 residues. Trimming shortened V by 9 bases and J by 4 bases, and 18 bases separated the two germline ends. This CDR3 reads CASREDREGETQYF. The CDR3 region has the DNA TGTGCCAGCAGGGAGGACAGGGAGGGAGAGACCCAGTACTTC.

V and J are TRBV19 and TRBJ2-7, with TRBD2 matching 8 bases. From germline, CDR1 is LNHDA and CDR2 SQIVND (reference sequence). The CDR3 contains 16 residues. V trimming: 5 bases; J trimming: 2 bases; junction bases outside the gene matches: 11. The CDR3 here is CASSVTGTRAPYEQYF. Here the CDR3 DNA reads TGTGCCAGTAGTGTCACCGGGACTAGGGCTCCCTACGAGCAGTACTTC.

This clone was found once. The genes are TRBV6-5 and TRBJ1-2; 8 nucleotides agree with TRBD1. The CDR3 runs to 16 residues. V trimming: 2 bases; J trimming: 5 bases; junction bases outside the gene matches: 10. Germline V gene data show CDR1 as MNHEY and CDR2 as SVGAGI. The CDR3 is CASSYRVRGRGYGYTF. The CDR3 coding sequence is TGTGCCAGCAGTTACAGAGTCAGGGGGCGTGGATATGGCTACACCTTC.

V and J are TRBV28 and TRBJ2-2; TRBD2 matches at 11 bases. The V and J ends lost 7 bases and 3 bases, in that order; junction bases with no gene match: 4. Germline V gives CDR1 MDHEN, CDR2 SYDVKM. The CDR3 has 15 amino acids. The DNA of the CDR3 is TGTGCCAGCACGCTAGCGGGAGGTCACACCGGGGAGCTGTTTTTT. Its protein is CASTLAGGHTGELFF.

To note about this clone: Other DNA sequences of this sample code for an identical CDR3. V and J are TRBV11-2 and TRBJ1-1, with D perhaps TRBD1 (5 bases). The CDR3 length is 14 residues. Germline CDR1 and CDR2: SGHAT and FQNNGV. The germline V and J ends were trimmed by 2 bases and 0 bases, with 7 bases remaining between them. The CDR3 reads CASSLTGVNTEAFF. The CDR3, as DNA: TGTGCCAGCAGCTTAACAGGAGTGAACACTGAAGCTTTCTTT.